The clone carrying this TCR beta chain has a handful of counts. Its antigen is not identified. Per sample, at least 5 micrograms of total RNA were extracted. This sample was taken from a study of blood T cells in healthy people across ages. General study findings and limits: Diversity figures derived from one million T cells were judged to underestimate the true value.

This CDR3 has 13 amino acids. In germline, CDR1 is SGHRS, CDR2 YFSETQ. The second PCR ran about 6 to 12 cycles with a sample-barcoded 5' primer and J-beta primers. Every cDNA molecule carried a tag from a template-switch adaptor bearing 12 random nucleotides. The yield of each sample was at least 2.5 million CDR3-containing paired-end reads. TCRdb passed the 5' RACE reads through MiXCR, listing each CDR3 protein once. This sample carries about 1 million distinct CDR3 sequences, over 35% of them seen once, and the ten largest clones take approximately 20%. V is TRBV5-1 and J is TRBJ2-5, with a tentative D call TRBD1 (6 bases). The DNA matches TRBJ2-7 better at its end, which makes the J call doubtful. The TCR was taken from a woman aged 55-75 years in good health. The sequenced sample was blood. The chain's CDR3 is CASSHGQSNEQYF. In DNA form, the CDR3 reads TGCGCCAGCAGCCACGGACAGTCCAACGAGCAGTACTTC.